This TCR beta chain was recorded in a study of T cells in Graves' hyperthyroidism and ophthalmopathy. Study-wide findings and caveats: Separation of ophthalmopathy from stable hyperthyroidism was achieved by a 13 V-J model.

Clinicians diagnosed patients from clinical symptoms, serum thyroxine and TRAb, thyroid ultrasound and orbital computed tomography. Using RNA transcripts as the source, TCR beta CDR3 regions were amplified. Initially, a first-round RT-PCR of the TCR CDR3 employed the HTBI primer set. TCRdb used MiXCR to reprocess the multiplex PCR reads, holding one entry per CDR3 protein. The repertoire holds a few hundred thousand distinct CDR3 sequences, with roughly 15% as singletons. Concerning this clonotype: Its antigen is still unknown.

The sequence was collected from a woman younger than 35 with Graves' hyperthyroidism. The sample was blood.

CDR3 DNA: TGTGCCAGCAGCTTAGTCGACATAAAGAGAACTGAAGCTTTCTTT. Translated: CASSLVDIKRTEAFF. The chain links TRBV7-2 to TRBJ1-1, with no clear D. This CDR3 is built from 15 residues. CDR1 is SGHTA and CDR2 is FQGNSA in the germline V gene. V gave up 1 base and J gave up 5 bases, with 14 bases separating them.